Only a few counts were recorded for the clone carrying this TCR beta chain. The source of the sample is a study of blood T cell repertoires in COVID-19. Looking at the study overall: Specimens from acute and convalescent COVID-19 originated in the United States, Italy and Spain. Nucleic acid was either cDNA or gDNA, and it came from T cells, B-cell-depleted T cells, or PBMCs.

Study processing details: Reference gene primer amplification yielded estimated nucleated cell counts. This table comes from immunoSEQ multiplex PCR, and its TCRdb copy is limited to in-frame clones, with some not included. V and J calls and clone size follow that table, whereas D and trimming were derived from the DNA. The sample yields about 210,000 clones, 65% to 90% seen once. The CDR3 is 13 residues long. Unmatched junction bases numbered 3, after V lost 5 bases and J lost 6 bases. Per the germline V gene, CDR1 is SEHNR and CDR2 is FQNEAQ (reference sequence). The TCR comes from a man aged 45-65 years with active or convalescent COVID-19. This chain connects TRBV7-9 to TRBJ1-4; 7 nucleotides match TRBD1. Source material: peripheral blood. CDR3 in DNA: TGTGCCAGCAGCATCACAGGGGATGAAAAACTGTTTTTT. Its translation is CASSITGDEKLFF.